This T cell receptor (beta chain) came from a study of blood T cells in healthy people across ages. Study findings and constraints: Conclusively comparing naive with antigen-experienced cells was impossible with unsorted PBMCs.

With a J-beta primer mix and a sample-barcoded 5' primer, a second PCR ran about 7 to 12 cycles. Each CDR3 protein gets one entry after TCRdb re-called the 5' RACE reads with MiXCR. The profile shows over a million distinct CDR3 sequences, about 40% of them singletons. This clonotype has a handful of counts. As yet, its antigen is unknown. This CDR3 has 13 amino acids. With 5 bases removed from V and 2 bases from J, the gap between germline ends came to 6 bases. Germline CDR1 MNHEY, CDR2 SMNVEV (reference sequence). The source of this sequence is a woman in her late teens or twenties in good health. The chain carries TRBV27 and TRBJ2-2; no clear D. Sequencing was done on a sample of blood. The CDR3 loop reads CASSRRNTGELFF. In DNA, the CDR3 is TGTGCCAGCAGTCGAAGAAACACCGGGGAGCTGTTTTTT.